This TCR beta chain emerged from a study of chemoradiotherapy in HPV16-positive cancers (dated by TCRdb to about 2022). About the investigation overall: Candidate HPV-specific T-cell clones and common TCR motifs were defined by functional T-cell assays performed on cells from a couple of HPV16-positive patients. The study set out to ask whether T-cell immunity against the HPV oncoproteins E6 and E7 changes over the course of chemoradiotherapy and whether that immunity affects survival. The candidate HPV-specific TCRs and motifs were then tracked in TCR repertoires from over 85 patients with HPV-related cancers.

The library was built by means of the immunoSEQ multiplex PCR assay. Held by TCRdb, this immuneACCESS table contains in-frame sequences only and omits some clones. Under half of the omission traces to an unresolved V gene where checked; the cause of the rest is unknown. The sample records 50,000 to 55,000 clones, more than 75% of which are singletons. The ten largest make up roughly 3.5% of the sample. Counted from cysteine to phenylalanine, this CDR3 has 14 amino acids. Only CDR3 DNA remains: 42 bases, in frame from the first base. The V end loses 4 bases and the J end loses 0 bases, and a stretch of 9 bases separates them. The germline V gene gives CDR1 as LGHNA and CDR2 as YSLEER. Because repertoires were sampled repeatedly during chemoradiotherapy, clonal expansion in the tumor microenvironment could be followed. The investigation overall reported the following: Improved recurrence-free survival in HPV16-positive patients was associated with expansion of HPV-responsive T cells during chemoradiotherapy. The functional definition of HPV-specific T cells was derived from only two HPV16-positive patients, and the survival association was reported for HPV16-positive patients. Expansion of candidate HPV-specific clones and E7-related TCR motifs was observed in the tumor microenvironment during treatment, whereas no such expansion was observed for non-HPV-specific T cells.

This clone was seen only once. Its antigen remains undetermined. No base qualities exist here, and no much larger clone lies one base off it. This TCR derives from a human donor with HPV-associated anogenital cancer. The chain is assembled from TRBV4-3 and TRBJ1-1; TRBD1 is possibly the D segment (6 matching bases). The sample here was blood, taken from a patient who underwent chemoradiotherapy. Here the CDR3 is given as CASSPGAVNTEAFF. Here is the DNA: TGCGCCAGCAGCCCAGGGGCTGTGAACACTGAAGCTTTCTTT.